This TCR beta chain originates from a study of blood T cell repertoires in COVID-19. Study-level background: Samples taken during acute and convalescent COVID-19 were collected in the United States, Italy and Spain.

This clone was observed many times. V lost 3 bases, J lost 4 bases, and 18 bases lay in between. This CDR3 has 17 amino acids. Per the germline V gene, CDR1 is SNHLY and CDR2 is FYNNEI. Original handling: Researchers report that nucleated cell counts were estimated from reference gene primer amplification. Assay used: immunoSEQ multiplex PCR; TCRdb lists only in-frame clones, some missing. The V and J calls and clone size are taken from that table; D and trimming were inferred from the DNA. The sample includes some 120,000 clones, approximately 80% of them seen just once. The receptor's source is a man between 65 and 80 years old with active or convalescent COVID-19. What was sequenced was peripheral blood. This chain connects TRBV2 to TRBJ2-2; D possibly corresponds to TRBD2 (6 bases). The CDR3 reads CASSERFREVVTGELFF. CDR3 nucleotide sequence: TGTGCCAGCAGTGAGAGGTTTAGGGAGGTTGTCACCGGGGAGCTGTTTTTT.